One sample yielded the 17 T cell receptor beta chains listed below, sequenced in a study of T-cell reconstitution after alpha-beta-depleted transplantation in children. It was with unique molecular identifiers that the TCRbeta library was prepared. TCRdb itself ran the PCR reads through MiXCR, one entry per CDR3 protein. The table records hundreds of thousands of distinct CDR3 sequences, roughly 11% of them present only once. The sample here was peripheral blood, taken 180 days after TCRalphabeta/CD19-depleted stem cell transplant. These receptors originate from a male patient under 10 years old who had a stem cell transplant for chronic granulomatous disease, so the T cells may come from the graft donor.

Many counts were recorded for this clonotype. The V and J genes are TRBV20-1 and TRBJ2-4; D unresolved. Germline CDR1 reads DFQATT; CDR2 reads SNEGSKA (reference sequence). Trimming took 0 bases from V and 0 from J, leaving 6 bases between them. The CDR3 loop spans 14 amino acids. The CDR3 DNA sequence: TGCAGTGCTAGAGAACGAGTAGCCAAAAACATTCAGTACTTC. Translating gives CSARERVAKNIQYF.

There are many counts of this clonotype. The rearrangement uses TRBV12-3 or TRBV12-4 and TRBJ2-2; D is perhaps TRBD2 (6 bases). With 4 bases removed from V and 8 bases from J, the gap between germline ends came to 17 bases. The CDR3 length is 15 residues. CDR3 sequence: CASSSWDSAQGELFF. CDR3 DNA: TGTGCCAGCAGTTCCTGGGACTCCGCGCAGGGGGAGCTGTTTTTT.

There are many counts of this clonotype. The chain recombines TRBV29-1 with TRBJ2-3, with TRBD2 identical over 9 bases. CDR1 and CDR2 (germline): SQVTM, ANQGSEA. Trimming took 5 bases from V and 3 from J; bases not matched to a gene: 18. CDR3 size: 18 residues. CDR3 nucleotide sequence: TGCAGCGTTACTAATTGGGCTAGCGGGATAGTTGGGACAGATACGCAGTATTTT. It codes for CSVTNWASGIVGTDTQYF.

This clonotype was detected ten times or more. The chain carries TRBV29-1 and TRBJ2-7; D is possibly TRBD1 (5 bases). The CDR3 sequence is 16 residues long. V was trimmed by 3 bases and J by 3 bases, leaving 21 bases between them. Germline assignment: CDR1 SQVTM and CDR2 ANQGSEA. CDR3 sequence: CSVDRRGWQGDYEQYF. The CDR3 nucleotides are TGCAGCGTTGATCGAAGAGGTTGGCAGGGTGACTACGAGCAGTACTTC.

This chain joins TRBV2 and TRBJ2-1, with 14 bases fitting TRBD2. The CDR3 runs to 14 residues. The V gene end was trimmed by 6 bases and the J gene end by 12 bases; junction bases not matched to a gene: 7. The germline V gene encodes CDR1 SNHLY and CDR2 FYNNEI. CDR3 in amino acids: CASSVGLAGVGQFF. CDR3 sequence (DNA): TGTGCCAGCAGCGTGGGACTAGCGGGGGTAGGGCAGTTCTTC.

At least ten counts were recorded for this clonotype. The rearrangement joins TRBV5-1 to TRBJ2-6; 7 bases match TRBD1. Per the germline V gene, CDR1 is SGHRS and CDR2 is YFSETQ. CDR3 length: 17 residues. V was clipped by 3 bases and J by 2 bases; unmatched bases: 8. The CDR3 DNA reads TGCGCCAGCAGCTATGGGACAGTGGTAGCTGGGGCCAACGTCCTGACTTTC. Translating it yields CASSYGTVVAGANVLTF. The variable domain in full, with the rest retrieved from reference TRBV5-1 and TRBJ2-6, is KAGVTQTPRYLIKTRGQQVTLSCSPISGHRSVSWYQQTPGQGLQFLFEYFSETQRNKGNFPGRFSGRQFSNSRSEMNVSTLELGDSALYLCASSYGTVVAGANVLTFGAGSRLTVL.

This clonotype was found many times. The chain is built from TRBV20-1 and TRBJ1-1; D uncertain. The CDR3 extends over 11 amino acids. CDR1 is DFQATT, CDR2 SNEGSKA, per germline (reference sequence). Trimming shortened V by 5 bases and J by 8 bases, and 12 bases separated the two germline ends. The CDR3 here is CSAAYSREAFF. The CDR3 nucleotides are TGCAGTGCTGCATACAGCAGAGAAGCTTTCTTT.

The table lists this clonotype with a few counts. The chain couples TRBV7-9 to TRBJ2-1; TRBD1 aligns across 7 bases. The CDR3 has 15 amino acids. CDR1 is SEHNR and CDR2 is FQNEAQ in the germline V gene (reference sequence). J gave up 5 bases and V 4 bases, and 8 bases lay outside the gene matches. The CDR3 DNA is TGTGCCAGCAGCTCGAGACAGGGTATCCACAATGAGCAGTTCTTC. Protein product: CASSSRQGIHNEQFF.

This clonotype showed up many times. This chain uses TRBV12-3 or TRBV12-4 with TRBJ1-2; TRBD1 might be the D (6 bases). The CDR3 length is 15 residues. V shed 5 bases and J shed 4 bases, with 17 bases lying between them. The CDR3 coding sequence is TGTGCCAGCAGTCTACGCCGGGGACAAACCTATGGCTACACCTTC. It specifies CASSLRRGQTYGYTF.

This clonotype occurred many times. V and J are TRBV27 and TRBJ2-1; tentative D call: TRBD1 (6 bases). The CDR3 extends over 13 amino acids. Germline CDR1 is MNHEY and CDR2 is SMNVEV (reference sequence). V lost 8 bases and J lost 8, with 16 bases in between. The CDR3 spells CASSLLQGYEQFF. The CDR3 nucleotides read TGTGCCAGCTCCCTCCTACAGGGTTATGAGCAGTTCTTC.

This chain joins TRBV12-3 or TRBV12-4 and TRBJ2-7; 7 positions match TRBD1. This CDR3 is 14 amino acids long. V shed 6 bases and J 4 bases; nucleotides not matched to a gene: 9. The CDR3 DNA reads as TGTGCCAGCAGCCGAGGGGGCAGGGCGTACGAGCAGTACTTC. The encoded protein is CASSRGGRAYEQYF.

This clonotype was detected ten times or more. The chain combines TRBV7-2 with TRBJ2-7; perhaps TRBD2 as D (6 bases). The CDR3 totals 15 residues. The germline V and J ends were trimmed by 5 bases and 2 bases, with 16 bases remaining between them. Per the germline V gene, CDR1 is SGHTA and CDR2 is FQGNSA. The chain's CDR3 is CASSLQGGAAYEQYF. The CDR3 DNA reads TGTGCCAGCAGCCTACAAGGCGGGGCGGCCTACGAGCAGTACTTC.

This clonotype was seen at least ten times. J is TRBJ2-1 and V is TRBV20-1; 10 bases map to TRBD2. With V trimmed by 0 bases and J by 5 bases, 4 bases remained unmatched. The CDR3 consists of 15 residues. From germline, CDR1 is DFQATT and CDR2 SNEGSKA (reference sequence). For the CDR3, the DNA is TGCAGTGCTAGAGATATAGCGGGAGGTAACAATGAGCAGTTCTTC. As protein: CSARDIAGGNNEQFF.

As for this clonotype: This sequence may be a read error, since a much larger clone differs from it by one base. The rearrangement links TRBV7-2 to TRBJ2-1; 7 bases are shared with TRBD1. Looked up from germline, CDR1 is SGHTA and CDR2 is FQGNSA. CDR3 length: 17 amino acids. After removal of 9 bases from V and 1 base from J, the junction contained 15 bases not matched to a gene. Here the CDR3 DNA reads TGTGCCAGTTTAGCGAACCGTGGGACAGAGTCCTACAATGAGCAGTTCTTC. This translates into CASLANRGTESYNEQFF.

Ten or more counts support this clonotype. J is TRBJ2-6 and V is TRBV9; D is possibly TRBD2 (7 bases). This CDR3 comprises 17 residues. Trimming left V 1 base short and J 2 bases short, with 13 bases between. The germline V gene has CDR1 SGDLS and CDR2 YYNGEE. This CDR3 is CASSVLPGGPGANVLTF. In DNA, the CDR3 is TGTGCCAGCAGCGTACTCCCCGGGGGGCCTGGGGCCAACGTCCTGACTTTC.

This clonotype was detected many times. V usage is TRBV7-2 and J usage is TRBJ1-1; tentative D call: TRBD1 (6 bases). Looked up from germline, CDR1 is SGHTA and CDR2 is FQGNSA. Trimming pared 1 base from V and 0 bases from J, leaving 15 bases between. This CDR3 region has 17 residues. The CDR3 DNA follows: TGTGCCAGCAGCTTAGTAGGGACGGGGGCCTTGAACACTGAAGCTTTCTTT. Its translation is CASSLVGTGALNTEAFF.

At least ten counts were recorded for this clonotype. This rearrangement joins TRBV9 to TRBJ2-1; D is possibly TRBD1 or TRBD2 (5 bases each). Germline V gene sequence: CDR1 SGDLS, CDR2 YYNGEE. The CDR3 is made up of 16 amino acids. Trimming pared 3 bases from V and 9 bases from J, leaving 22 bases between. Written as DNA, the CDR3 is TGTGCCAGCAGCGCCGCTTGGGACCCCACAACGGGTGAGCAGTTCTTC. Protein: CASSAAWDPTTGEQFF.